A single sample is the source of the 27 T cell receptor beta chains below, sequenced in a study of diagnostic markers for celiac disease. TCRdb re-called the reads, yielding one record per CDR3 amino acid sequence without DNA. This sample's table reports fewer than 2,000 distinct CDR3 sequences. The specimen sequenced was either unsorted cells or a sorted T cell fraction (not recorded which). The receptors here all came from a human donor. This table probably holds off-target reads from a library built for another chain.

V is TRBV28 and J is TRBJ1-4; TCRdb selects TRBD1, and the lack of DNA leaves this call unchecked. The germline V gene has CDR1 MDHEN and CDR2 SYDVKM. The CDR3 runs 15 residues. CDR3 amino acids: CASRGGGQDNEKLFF.

Its frequency marks this clonotype as medium-sized (0.01 to 0.1%). CDR3 sequence reads: CASSDSQGRSYEQYF. The J gene is TRBJ2-7, the V gene TRBV25-1; TCRdb reports TRBD1, a call that lacks DNA to check it against. This CDR3 is 15 amino acids long. Germline CDR1 MGHDK, CDR2 SYGVNS.

The chain couples TRBV20-1 to TRBJ2-5; no DNA is available, so the TRBD1 call from TCRdb remains unchecked. Looked up from germline, CDR1 is DFQATT and CDR2 is SNEGSKA (reference sequence). The CDR3 totals 13 residues. CDR3: CSARPSGGETQYF.

This clonotype counts as large by frequency. The chain is built from TRBV20-1 and TRBJ2-2; TCRdb's D call, TRBD2, is unchecked because there is no DNA. This CDR3 spans 14 amino acids. CDR1 is DFQATT and CDR2 is SNEGSKA in the germline V gene (reference sequence). The CDR3 sequence: CSARKLAGPNKLFF.

The CDR3 sequence: CASSQEVLRRQSYNEQFF. This sequence joins TRBV3-1 and TRBJ2-1; TCRdb names TRBD1, which stays unverified in the absence of DNA. CDR1 and CDR2 (germline): LGHDT, YNNKEL (reference sequence). This CDR3 spans 18 amino acids.

The chain links TRBV20-1 to TRBJ2-1. Per germline, CDR1 DFQATT and CDR2 SNEGSKA (reference sequence). The CDR3 consists of 16 residues. The CDR3: CSARNWVAASANEQFF.

The chain links TRBV28 to TRBJ2-7; the TCRdb call, TRBD1, lacks DNA for checking. The CDR3 is 15 residues long. Germline V gene lookup returns CDR1 MDHEN and CDR2 SYDVKM. This CDR3 reads CASSFEGGGPYEQYF.

The rearrangement uses TRBV12-3 or TRBV12-4 and TRBJ2-1; the D gene TCRdb calls, TRBD1, cannot be checked with no DNA. The CDR3 is 12 amino acids. This chain's CDR3 is CASSSAGGEQFF.

CDR3 amino acids: CSAPKWTGEGQYF. V and J are TRBV20-1 and TRBJ2-7; TCRdb reports TRBD1, a call that lacks DNA to check it against. This CDR3 is built from 13 residues. Germline lookup yields CDR1 DFQATT and CDR2 SNEGSKA (reference sequence).

The rearrangement links TRBV7-2 to TRBJ2-3; there is no DNA to check the TCRdb D call of TRBD2. The CDR3 spans 15 residues. CDR1 and CDR2 from the germline V gene are SGHTA and FQGNSA. CDR3 sequence reads: CASSSQAGGTDTQYF.

The chain links TRBV5-1 to TRBJ2-3; the D gene TCRdb calls, TRBD2, cannot be checked with no DNA. In germline, CDR1 is SGHRS, CDR2 YFSETQ. The CDR3 contains 17 residues. The CDR3 here is CASSLGVLAGGEDTQYF.

V and J are TRBV7-9 and TRBJ2-5; lacking DNA, the TRBD1 call made by TCRdb goes unchecked. The CDR3 loop spans 14 amino acids. From germline, CDR1 is SEHNR and CDR2 FQNEAQ (reference sequence). The CDR3 reads CASSLVSGTLRQYF.

The V call is TRBV5-1, the J call TRBJ2-2; TCRdb designates TRBD1, a call that cannot be tested without DNA. This CDR3 contains 15 residues. From germline, CDR1 is SGHRS and CDR2 YFSETQ. CDR3 in amino acids: CASSLDPGAGGELFF.

This clonotype is labeled large (0.1 to 1%) based on frequency. This chain connects TRBV30 to TRBJ1-6; TCRdb gives TRBD1 as the D gene, but with no DNA this cannot be confirmed. Germline loops: CDR1 GTSNPN, CDR2 SVGIG (reference sequence). The CDR3 length is 13 residues. CDR3 amino acids: CAWGLGQNSPLHF. Using reference TRBV30 and TRBJ1-6 for the parts outside the CDR3, the full variable domain is SQTIHQWPATLVQPVGSPLSLECTVEGTSNPNLYWYRQAAGRGLQLLFYSVGIGQISSEVPQNLSASRPQDRQFILSSKKLLLSDSGFYLCAWGLGQNSPLHFGNGTRLTVT.

The chain couples TRBV4-2 to TRBJ2-5. The germline V gene encodes CDR1 LGHNA and CDR2 YNFKEQ. The CDR3 spans 14 residues. The CDR3: CASSQGNFQETQYF.

The CDR3: CASSIQSGKNEQFF. The chain joins TRBV19 to TRBJ2-1. Germline V CDR1 and CDR2: LNHDA, SQIVND (reference sequence). CDR3 length: 14 residues.

The chain is built from TRBV2 and TRBJ1-6. This CDR3 comprises 15 residues. CDR1 is SNHLY and CDR2 is FYNNEI in the germline V gene. CDR3 amino acids: CASSTGSSYNSPLHF.

This clonotype is classed as large by frequency. This chain uses TRBV7-2 with TRBJ1-5. CDR3 length: 14 amino acids. From germline, CDR1 is SGHTA and CDR2 FQGNSA. The chain's CDR3 is CASSLAGQNQPQHF.

The gene calls are TRBV20-1 and TRBJ2-1; the D call of TRBD1 rests on TCRdb alone, since no DNA is present to check it. The CDR3 covers 14 residues. Germline V gives CDR1 DFQATT, CDR2 SNEGSKA (reference sequence). The CDR3 loop is CSARIDRLLGEQFF.

Judged by frequency, this clonotype is large (0.1 to 1%). The chain couples TRBV9 to TRBJ2-3; the TCRdb D gene call, TRBD2, has no DNA to confirm it. The germline CDR1 and CDR2 sequences are SGDLS and YYNGEE. This CDR3 region has 15 residues. The CDR3 region is CASSGNAGGPDTQYF.

Its frequency marks this clonotype as medium-sized. The CDR3 sequence is CASSQGRGTLSGYTF. The V and J genes are TRBV3-1 and TRBJ1-2. This CDR3 is built from 15 residues. Germline CDR1 is LGHDT and CDR2 is YNNKEL (reference sequence).

Frequency places this clonotype as large. The chain uses TRBV5-5 and TRBJ2-3; TCRdb's D gene call, TRBD2, goes unchecked for lack of DNA. Germline loops: CDR1 SGHKS, CDR2 YYEKEE (reference sequence). CDR3 length: 16 residues. CDR3: CASSFGTSGGADTQYF. Full variable domain (remainder filled in from reference TRBV5-5 and TRBJ2-3): DAGVTQSPTHLIKTRGQQVTLRCSPISGHKSVSWYQQVLGQGPQFIFQYYEKEERGRGNFPDRFSARQFPNYSSELNVNALLLGDSALYLCASSFGTSGGADTQYFGPGTRLTVL.

Its frequency marks this clonotype as large. This chain joins TRBV7-9 and TRBJ2-7; TCRdb gives TRBD1 as the D gene, but with no DNA this cannot be confirmed. This CDR3 is 17 amino acids long. The germline gives CDR1 SEHNR, CDR2 FQNEAQ (reference sequence). The CDR3 protein is CASSLAQGTTFSYEQYF.

V is TRBV19 and J is TRBJ2-5; the D call from TCRdb, TRBD2, cannot be confirmed without DNA. Germline V CDR1 and CDR2: LNHDA, SQIVND (reference sequence). The CDR3 totals 19 residues. CDR3 loop: CASSISRRWGLAEQETQYF.

This clonotype ranks as medium-sized in terms of frequency. The chain couples TRBV11-2 to TRBJ1-6; TCRdb selects TRBD1, and the lack of DNA leaves this call unchecked. The CDR3 runs 14 residues. Per germline, CDR1 SGHAT and CDR2 FQNNGV. The CDR3 loop is CASSYTGYDSPLHF.

The chain employs TRBV4-2 and TRBJ2-3; TCRdb names TRBD1, which stays unverified in the absence of DNA. Germline CDR1 is LGHNA and CDR2 is YNFKEQ. The CDR3 consists of 16 residues. CDR3 region: CASSHIPGERTDTQYF.

Its frequency marks this clonotype as medium-sized. The CDR3 is CSARDSGTPLRNTIYF. The V and J genes are TRBV20-1 and TRBJ1-3; TCRdb outputs TRBD1, but without DNA this stays unchecked. Germline values: CDR1 DFQATT, CDR2 SNEGSKA (reference sequence). This CDR3 comprises 16 residues.